This entry lists 24 T cell receptor beta chains sequenced from one sample in a study of CD8+ T cells in alopecia areata. As to treatment: oral pan-JAK inhibitor, 5-10 mg twice daily. RNA, once extracted, was reverse transcribed into cDNA for use as the sequencing template. Assay used: immunoSEQ multiplex PCR; TCRdb lists only in-frame clones, some missing. Of over 70,000 clones in the sample, 66% were seen once. The source material was CD8+ T cells sorted from blood, sampled at week 24, from a patient treated with tofacitinib. The receptor set was obtained from a human donor with alopecia areata.

The chain is built from TRBV27 and TRBJ2-7; the match to TRBD1 covers 11 bases. The CDR3 length is 16 residues. The germline CDR1 and CDR2 sequences are MNHEY and SMNVEV (reference sequence). V lost 7 bases to trimming and J lost 2 bases; unmatched junction nucleotides: 10. CDR3 in amino acids: CASKYPGTGGTYEQYF. CDR3 nucleotides: TGTGCCAGCAAATATCCCGGGACAGGGGGAACCTACGAGCAGTACTTC.

CDR3 sequence (DNA): TGTGCCAGCAGCTTAGAAATCAGAACCGGGGAGCTGTTTTTT. Encoded protein: CASSLEIRTGELFF. The gene calls are TRBV7-8 and TRBJ2-2, with no clear D. CDR1 and CDR2 from the germline V gene are SGHVS and FQNEAQ. The V and J ends lost 1 base and 5 bases respectively, with 8 bases between them. The CDR3 consists of 14 residues.

The J gene is TRBJ2-5, the V gene TRBV19; a possible D gene is TRBD2 (6 bases). Germline V gene sequence: CDR1 LNHDA, CDR2 SQIVND (reference sequence). CDR3 size: 15 residues. V was clipped by 3 bases and J by 3 bases, with 14 bases between them. The CDR3 here is CASSMAWGTEETQYF. The CDR3 nucleotides read TGTGCCAGTAGTATGGCCTGGGGGACTGAAGAGACCCAGTACTTC.

The chain combines TRBV7-8 with TRBJ2-3, with TRBD2 identical over 9 bases. CDR3 length equals 18 residues. Per the germline V gene, CDR1 is SGHVS and CDR2 is FQNEAQ. V was pared by 5 bases and J by 0 bases, with 12 bases of the junction left unmatched. This chain's CDR3 is CASSLRLAAHPSTDTQYF. The CDR3 nucleotides are TGTGCCAGCAGCCTCCGACTAGCGGCCCATCCCAGCACAGATACGCAGTATTTT.

The chain joins TRBV7-9 to TRBJ2-3; 12 bases match TRBD2. CDR3 length: 17 amino acids. Trimming at V came to 5 bases and at J to 4 bases, leaving 10 bases not matched to a gene. Germline V lookup: CDR1 SEHNR, CDR2 FQNEAQ (reference sequence). The CDR3 bases are TGTGCCAGCAGCCCTGGACTAGCGGGGCCGTTCGCAGATACGCAGTATTTT. Protein product: CASSPGLAGPFADTQYF. Full variable domain (remainder filled in from reference TRBV7-9 and TRBJ2-3): DTGVSQNPRHKITKRGQNVTFRCDPISEHNRLYWYRQTLGQGPEFLTYFQNEAQLEKSRLLSDRFSAERPKGSFSTLEIQRTEQGDSAMYLCASSPGLAGPFADTQYFGPGTRLTVL.

V usage is TRBV27 and J usage is TRBJ2-7; a weak D match, TRBD1 (6 bases). Per germline, CDR1 MNHEY and CDR2 SMNVEV (reference sequence). The ends were cut back, 2 bases at V and 0 bases at J, with 11 bases in the middle. This CDR3 is 15 amino acids long. CDR3 loop: CASSLEGGYSYEQYF. CDR3 DNA: TGTGCCAGCAGTTTAGAAGGGGGTTACTCCTACGAGCAGTACTTC.

The CDR3: CASSLGIAGGNGDTQYF. The CDR3 nucleotides are TGCGCCAGCAGCTTGGGAATAGCGGGGGGAAACGGAGATACGCAGTATTTT. The chain is built from TRBV5-1 and TRBJ2-3; TRBD2 aligns across 10 bases. V dropped 0 bases and J dropped 5; count of bases not matched to a gene: 9. Germline-derived CDR1 and CDR2 are SGHRS and YFSETQ. The CDR3 spans 17 residues.

This chain connects TRBV4-3 to TRBJ2-1, with D perhaps TRBD2 (6 bases). This CDR3 has 15 amino acids. Trimming took off 1 base at V and 9 bases at J, with 16 bases between the two ends. Germline V gene lookup returns CDR1 LGHNA and CDR2 YSLEER. The CDR3 DNA reads TGCGCCAGCAGCCAAGTATTATCCGGGCGGGGTGAGCAGTTCTTC. The encoded protein is CASSQVLSGRGEQFF.

The V call is TRBV6-5, the J call TRBJ2-7, with D maybe TRBD1 (6 bases). The germline V and J ends were trimmed by 2 bases and 2 bases, with 10 bases remaining between them. This CDR3 spans 14 amino acids. CDR1 MNHEY and CDR2 SVGAGI come from the germline V gene. The CDR3 loop reads CASSYGGGTYEQYF. CDR3 coding DNA: TGTGCCAGCAGTTACGGTGGGGGCACCTACGAGCAGTACTTC.

The chain has TRBV19 and TRBJ1-1; no definite D call. V dropped 5 bases and J dropped 1 base, with 14 bases sitting between them. Per the germline V gene, CDR1 is LNHDA and CDR2 is SQIVND (reference sequence). This CDR3 region has 15 residues. CDR3 loop: CASSVRIWENTEAFF. The CDR3 bases are TGTGCCAGTAGTGTACGAATTTGGGAGAACACTGAAGCTTTCTTT.

The chain employs TRBV7-9 and TRBJ1-1; TRBD1 might be the D (5 bases). CDR3 length: 12 amino acids. The germline CDR1 and CDR2 sequences are SEHNR and FQNEAQ (reference sequence). V lost 6 bases to trimming and J lost 7 bases, with 12 bases between them. CDR3 coding DNA: TGTGCCAGCAGTCCAGGGTACGGTGAAGCTTTCTTT. Its protein product is CASSPGYGEAFF.

This clone is a singleton in its sample. At one boundary the junction diverges from the germline segment, which might be a read error. V is TRBV7-9 and J is TRBJ1-1; 7 bases are shared with TRBD1. This CDR3 has 14 residues. Germline V gene data show CDR1 as SEHNR and CDR2 as FQNEAQ (reference sequence). The CDR3 sequence is CASSPQHRGTEAFF. Written as DNA, the CDR3 is TGCGCCAGCAGCCCCCAACACAGGGGCACTGAAGCTTTCTTT.

The chain uses TRBV4-1 and TRBJ2-1; D may be TRBD1 (6 bases). Per the germline V gene, CDR1 is MGHRA and CDR2 is YSYEKL. Trimming removed 0 bases from V and 4 bases from J, with 10 bases in between. CDR3 length: 15 residues. CDR3 loop: CASSQDRGAYNEQFF. The CDR3 region has the DNA TGCGCCAGCAGCCAAGACAGGGGCGCTTACAATGAGCAGTTCTTC.

The chain carries TRBV2 and TRBJ1-1; D remains unclear. Between the trimmed V and J ends, which lost 5 bases and 1 base, there was a span of 5 bases. CDR3 length equals 12 residues. Germline CDR1 and CDR2: SNHLY and FYNNEI. CDR3 sequence: CASSTWNTEAFF. CDR3 nucleotide sequence: TGTGCCAGCAGTACTTGGAACACTGAAGCTTTCTTT.

V is TRBV9 and J is TRBJ2-2; D is perhaps TRBD1 (5 bases). V was shortened by 4 bases and J by 0 bases, with 16 bases between the two germline ends. The CDR3 is 17 amino acids. Germline-derived CDR1 and CDR2 are SGDLS and YYNGEE. CDR3: CASSTPHRTPNTGELFF. CDR3 DNA: TGTGCCAGCAGCACCCCGCATAGGACACCGAACACCGGGGAGCTGTTTTTT.

This clone was detected only a few times. The rearrangement links TRBV29-1 to TRBJ2-1, with TRBD2 matching over 8 bases. CDR3 length equals 15 residues. The germline V gene has CDR1 SQVTM and CDR2 ANQGSEA. V shed 1 base, J shed 3 bases, and the junction held 5 bases outside the gene matches. The CDR3 DNA reads TGCAGCGTTGAAGGCTTAGCGGGGAACTACAATGAGCAGTTCTTC. Residues: CSVEGLAGNYNEQFF.

The chain joins TRBV27 to TRBJ1-2, with 10 bases identical to TRBD1. Per the germline V gene, CDR1 is MNHEY and CDR2 is SMNVEV (reference sequence). V trimming: 4 bases; J trimming: 6 bases; junction bases outside the gene matches: 5. The CDR3 consists of 14 residues. CDR3 coding DNA: TGTGCCAGCAGTTCGACAGGGGGCTTCGATGGCTACACCTTC. It specifies CASSSTGGFDGYTF.

This clone was detected only a few times. This chain links TRBV29-1 with TRBJ2-7; weak D call: TRBD2 (6 bases). The germline V and J ends were trimmed by 4 bases and 7 bases, with 11 bases remaining between them. Germline assignment: CDR1 SQVTM and CDR2 ANQGSEA. CDR3 size: 11 residues. This CDR3 is CSVVAGREQYF. The CDR3 bases are TGCAGCGTTGTGGCTGGGAGGGAGCAGTACTTC.

This clone has only a few counts. The CDR3 loop reads CASERTGAGHTGELFF. The DNA of the CDR3 is TGTGCCAGCGAACGGACAGGGGCCGGGCACACCGGGGAGCTGTTTTTT. The gene calls are TRBV27 and TRBJ2-2; 9 bases agree with TRBD1. The CDR3 spans 16 residues. J gave up 3 bases and V 8 bases, and 10 bases lay outside the gene matches. Germline CDR1 and CDR2: MNHEY and SMNVEV (reference sequence).

This rearrangement joins TRBV4-3 to TRBJ2-7; D could derive from TRBD1 or TRBD2 (6 bases each). The germline gives CDR1 LGHNA, CDR2 YSLEER. The CDR3 contains 13 residues. Trimming pared 4 bases from V and 3 bases from J, leaving 10 bases between. CDR3 sequence (DNA): TGCGCCAGCAGCCGGGGGGCCATCTACGAGCAGTACTTC. As protein: CASSRGAIYEQYF.

This clone has a handful of counts. This chain joins TRBV7-9 and TRBJ1-1; D is perhaps TRBD1 (5 bases). The CDR3 extends over 14 amino acids. Trimming took 3 bases from V and 3 from J, leaving 11 bases between them. CDR1 is SEHNR, CDR2 FQNEAQ, per germline (reference sequence). For the CDR3, the DNA is TGTGCCAGCAGCTTGAAGGGACGGCACACTGAAGCTTTCTTT. Its protein is CASSLKGRHTEAFF. Variable domain in full (rest from reference TRBV7-9 and TRBJ1-1): DTGVSQNPRHKITKRGQNVTFRCDPISEHNRLYWYRQTLGQGPEFLTYFQNEAQLEKSRLLSDRFSAERPKGSFSTLEIQRTEQGDSAMYLCASSLKGRHTEAFFGQGTRLTVV.

The V gene is TRBV4-3, the J gene TRBJ1-2; D is possibly TRBD1 (6 bases). CDR3 size: 15 residues. Germline V gene lookup returns CDR1 LGHNA and CDR2 YSLEER. V lost 4 bases to trimming and J lost 3 bases, with 15 bases between them. In nucleotides, the CDR3 is TGCGCCAGCAGCCTAGACAGGACCCCAGACTATGGCTACACCTTC. This gives the protein CASSLDRTPDYGYTF.

This clone was seen a single time. The genes are TRBV9 and TRBJ1-1; TRBD1 is a possible D gene (6 bases). This CDR3 is 14 amino acids long. From germline, CDR1 is SGDLS and CDR2 YYNGEE. V lost 0 bases and J 4 bases, leaving 10 bases between the germline ends. CDR3 loop: CASSVGGAGTEAFF. CDR3 in DNA: TGTGCCAGCAGCGTAGGGGGGGCTGGCACTGAAGCTTTCTTT.

V is TRBV29-1 and J is TRBJ1-2; possibly TRBD1 for D (5 bases). V lost 1 base and J lost 1, with 16 bases in between. Germline V lookup: CDR1 SQVTM, CDR2 ANQGSEA. The CDR3 contains 16 residues. The CDR3 DNA sequence: TGCAGCGTTGAAGGCGTAGACGGGACCTATAACTATGGCTACACCTTC. Translation gives CSVEGVDGTYNYGYTF.